Each of the 32 T cell receptor beta chains below was sequenced from the same sample in a study of shared clonotypes between healthy human individuals. Sequencing used immunoSEQ multiplex PCR; TCRdb keeps in-frame clones, though not all of them. In the table there are around 1.1 million clones, 70% to 80% of which are singletons. Sequenced: memory CD4+ T cells from PBMCs. The subset denotes: CD45RA-negative fraction. All receptors come from a man younger than 35 in good health. Some clones in this sample may be carry-over from other donors' samples.

A word on this clone: Different DNA sequences within this sample yield the same CDR3. V is TRBV10-3 and J is TRBJ2-6; no clear D. This CDR3 comprises 15 residues. Trimming cost V 0 bases and J 1 base, with 4 bases left between them. Germline-derived CDR1 and CDR2 are ENHRY and SYGVKD. CDR3 coding DNA: TGTGCCATCAGTGAGTCAGGGTCTGGGGCCAACGTCCTGACTTTC. It codes for CAISESGSGANVLTF.

The rearrangement links TRBV5-1 to TRBJ2-2; 12 bases agree with TRBD1. After removal of 0 bases from V and 3 bases from J, the junction contained 6 bases not matched to a gene. Germline CDR1 is SGHRS and CDR2 is YFSETQ. CDR3 length: 18 amino acids. CDR3 amino acids: CASSLVGQGATYTGELFF. In DNA form, the CDR3 reads TGCGCCAGCAGCTTGGTGGGACAGGGGGCCACGTACACCGGGGAGCTGTTTTTT.

This rearrangement joins TRBV7-2 to TRBJ2-5; TRBD1 is a possible D gene (5 bases). This CDR3 is 13 amino acids long. Germline V lookup: CDR1 SGHTA, CDR2 FQGNSA. V gave up 3 bases and J gave up 5 bases, with 10 bases separating them. The CDR3 DNA reads TGTGCCAGCAGCTTCCACAGGCGGGAGACCCAGTACTTC. Translating it yields CASSFHRRETQYF.

This sequence joins TRBV9 and TRBJ1-2; D is unresolved. The CDR3 loop spans 15 amino acids. CDR1 and CDR2 (germline): SGDLS, YYNGEE. The V end was cut by 4 bases, the J end by 0 bases, with 13 bases between. CDR3 DNA: TGTGCCAGCAGCCCCGTCCCGTCTCCTAACTATGGCTACACCTTC. It specifies CASSPVPSPNYGYTF.

J is TRBJ2-1 and V is TRBV29-1, with D possibly matching TRBD2 (5 bases). The CDR3 runs 15 residues. Germline V gene data show CDR1 as SQVTM and CDR2 as ANQGSEA. V was shortened by 0 bases and J by 0 bases, with 9 bases between the two germline ends. The CDR3 loop is CSVEDRAVSYNEQFF. The CDR3 nucleotides read TGCAGCGTTGAAGATAGAGCGGTCTCCTACAATGAGCAGTTCTTC.

This chain links TRBV11-3 with TRBJ2-5; 7 positions match TRBD2. The CDR3 is 13 residues long. Germline CDR1 is SGHNT and CDR2 is YENEEA. V dropped 5 bases and J dropped 3; count of bases not matched to a gene: 3. Here the CDR3 reads CASSPGLEETQYF. CDR3 sequence (DNA): TGTGCCAGCAGCCCCGGACTAGAAGAGACCCAGTACTTC.

This chain links TRBV6-6 with TRBJ2-7, with 10 bases fitting TRBD1. V was clipped by 6 bases and J by 0 bases; unmatched bases: 2. Looked up from germline, CDR1 is MNHNY and CDR2 is SVGAGI (reference sequence). This CDR3 has 14 amino acids. This CDR3 is CASSWDRGSYEQYF. CDR3 bases: TGTGCCAGCAGCTGGGACAGGGGCTCCTACGAGCAGTACTTC.

The chain couples TRBV7-3 to TRBJ2-2; 10 positions agree with TRBD1. CDR1 is SGHTA and CDR2 is FQGTGA in the germline V gene. CDR3 length equals 16 residues. V was pared by 4 bases and J by 6 bases, with 8 bases of the junction left unmatched. The CDR3 DNA is TGTGCCAGCAGCTCCCGCCGACAGGGGGCAGCCGGGGAGCTGTTTTTT. Its translation: CASSSRRQGAAGELFF. The full variable domain, rest sourced from reference TRBV7-3 and TRBJ2-2, is GAGVSQTPSNKVTEKGKYVELRCDPISGHTALYWYRQSLGQGPEFLIYFQGTGAADDSGLPNDRFFAVRPEGSVSTLKIQRTERGDSAVYLCASSSRRQGAAGELFFGEGSRLTVL.

The V call is TRBV5-6, the J call TRBJ2-5; the D gene is possibly TRBD1 (6 bases). CDR1 and CDR2 (germline): SGHDT, YYEEEE. The CDR3 loop spans 14 amino acids. The V gene lost 0 bases and the J gene lost 4 bases, with 10 bases spanning the gap. The CDR3, as DNA: TGTGCCAGCAGCTTGGCTCAGGGGCGAGAGACCCAGTACTTC. It is translated as CASSLAQGRETQYF.

The gene calls are TRBV11-2 and TRBJ1-1, with 11 bases aligning to TRBD1. This CDR3 region has 16 residues. V was clipped by 5 bases and J by 1 base; unmatched bases: 6. Germline assignment: CDR1 SGHAT and CDR2 FQNNGV. CDR3 bases: TGTGCCAGCAGCCCGCGGACAGGGGGCGCGAACACTGAAGCTTTCTTT. Translation: CASSPRTGGANTEAFF.

This clone showed up just once. J is TRBJ2-1 and V is TRBV12-5; 11 nucleotides match TRBD2. This CDR3 is 17 amino acids long. With 0 bases clipped from V and 6 bases from J, the junction kept 7 bases outside the gene matches. CDR1 and CDR2 from the germline V gene are LGHNT and FRNRAP. Here the CDR3 reads CASGLVIAGGPGNEQFF. Written as DNA, the CDR3 is TGTGCTAGTGGTTTGGTGATAGCGGGAGGGCCGGGCAATGAGCAGTTCTTC.

The sample holds a few counts of this clone. The V and J genes are TRBV7-6 and TRBJ2-7; weak D call: TRBD1 (5 bases). The germline V and J ends were trimmed by 4 bases and 0 bases, with 13 bases remaining between them. This CDR3 spans 15 amino acids. Germline V CDR1 and CDR2: SGHVS, FNYEAQ. CDR3 in amino acids: CASSSRPQGSYEQYF. DNA of the CDR3: TGTGCCAGCAGCTCCCGGCCTCAGGGCTCCTACGAGCAGTACTTC.

This clone has at least ten counts. The rearrangement uses TRBV29-1 and TRBJ2-1; 10 nucleotides match TRBD2. The CDR3 consists of 12 residues. Germline V gene sequence: CDR1 SQVTM, CDR2 ANQGSEA. The ends lost 6 bases at V and 7 bases at J; junction bases unmatched: 3. The CDR3 spells CSVSSGRNEQFF. DNA of the CDR3: TGCAGCGTCTCTAGCGGGAGAAATGAGCAGTTCTTC.

The chain is built from TRBV7-9 and TRBJ1-4; 8 bases agree with TRBD1. Germline CDR1 reads SEHNR; CDR2 reads FQNEAQ (reference sequence). Unmatched junction bases numbered 8, after V lost 5 bases and J lost 3 bases. The CDR3 is 16 amino acids. The CDR3 spells CASSLLQGVPNEKLFF. Here the CDR3 DNA reads TGTGCCAGCAGCCTTTTACAGGGGGTGCCTAATGAAAAACTGTTTTTT.

The V call is TRBV11-2, the J call TRBJ1-1; D possibly corresponds to TRBD1 (5 bases). The CDR3 length is 15 residues. The V end lost 6 bases, the J end lost 4 bases, and 18 bases lay between the germline ends. Germline CDR1 reads SGHAT; CDR2 reads FQNNGV. In DNA form, the CDR3 reads TGTGCCAGCAGACAGGTAATGGGAGCGGCCACTGAAGCTTTCTTT. The encoded protein is CASRQVMGAATEAFF.

The chain has TRBV5-4 and TRBJ1-1; maybe TRBD1 (5 bases). This CDR3 comprises 15 residues. V was shortened by 0 bases and J by 5 bases, with 14 bases between the two germline ends. Germline assignment: CDR1 SGHNT and CDR2 YYREEE (reference sequence). The CDR3: CASSLAGQGRTEAFF. As DNA, the CDR3 is TGTGCCAGCAGCTTGGCTGGGCAGGGCCGGACTGAAGCTTTCTTT.

The chain has TRBV14 and TRBJ2-7; D is ambiguous. This CDR3 comprises 14 residues. CDR1 and CDR2 from the germline V gene are SGHDN and FVKESK. V was shortened by 4 bases and J by 2 bases, with 12 bases between the two germline ends. In DNA form, the CDR3 reads TGTGCCAGCAGCCTTGGGGTTTCCGCCTACGAGCAGTACTTC. Its protein product is CASSLGVSAYEQYF.

The rearrangement links TRBV19 to TRBJ2-7; 9 positions match TRBD1. The V gene's germline CDR1 is LNHDA and CDR2 SQIVND (reference sequence). Trimming cost V 4 bases and J 2 bases; bases outside gene matches: 6. There are 15 residues in the CDR3. The CDR3 loop is CASSKSRDRAYEQYF. As DNA, the CDR3 is TGTGCCAGTAGTAAGTCTCGGGACAGGGCCTACGAGCAGTACTTC.

This clone was detected many times. The rearrangement uses TRBV6-1 and TRBJ1-2; D is unclear. CDR3 length: 14 residues. Trimming took 1 base from V and 4 from J, leaving 10 bases between them. Germline CDR1 reads MNHNS; CDR2 reads SASEGT. CDR3 region: CASSEVRSAYGYTF. The CDR3 DNA is TGTGCCAGCAGTGAAGTACGGAGCGCCTATGGCTACACCTTC.

The gene calls are TRBV9 and TRBJ1-3, with 7 bases that match TRBD1. V lost 0 bases and J lost 5; bases outside the gene matches: 2. The CDR3 totals 14 residues. Germline assignment: CDR1 SGDLS and CDR2 YYNGEE. CDR3: CASSVGTGRNTIYF. CDR3 coding DNA: TGTGCCAGCAGCGTAGGGACAGGCCGAAACACCATATATTTT.

This clone was counted between two and nine times. Other DNA sequences in this specimen translate into the identical CDR3. The CDR3 is CASSLGLAQNNEQFF. The CDR3 bases are TGCGCCAGCAGCCTCGGACTAGCCCAGAACAATGAGCAGTTCTTC. V is TRBV5-1 and J is TRBJ2-1, with TRBD2 identical over 8 bases. The V and J ends lost 4 bases and 5 bases, in that order; junction bases with no gene match: 8. CDR1 and CDR2 from the germline V gene are SGHRS and YFSETQ. The CDR3 has 15 residues.

The chain is built from TRBV6-1 and TRBJ1-5; a weak D match, TRBD1 (5 bases). CDR3 length equals 17 residues. CDR1 is MNHNS, CDR2 SASEGT, per germline. V dropped 4 bases and J dropped 9 bases, with 25 bases sitting between them. In nucleotides, the CDR3 is TGTGCCAGCAGTGCCGCGACAGACTTTATGAAAGACTGGCCCCAGCATTTT. The encoded protein is CASSAATDFMKDWPQHF.

This clone was observed a few times. This sequence joins TRBV7-3 and TRBJ1-1; TRBD1 might be the D (6 bases). Trimming shortened V by 8 bases and J by 5 bases, and 9 bases separated the two germline ends. The CDR3 has 11 residues. CDR1 is SGHTA and CDR2 is FQGTGA in the germline V gene. DNA for the CDR3: TGTGCCAGCTTAGGGGGGACTGAAGCTTTCTTT. It is translated as CASLGGTEAFF.

This clone has just a few counts. The chain couples TRBV18 to TRBJ1-5, with a possible D match to TRBD1 (5 bases). Germline V gene lookup returns CDR1 KGHSH and CDR2 LQKENI. The CDR3 spans 14 residues. Trimming removed 1 base at V and 5 bases at J, with 9 bases between. The CDR3 region has the DNA TGTGCCAGCTCACCACAAGGGACCTATCAGCCCCAGCATTTT. Translated, it gives CASSPQGTYQPQHF.

CDR3 region: CASSETLGLPQYF. The CDR3 nucleotides read TGTGCCAGCAGTGAGACCCTGGGGCTTCCGCAGTATTTT. V usage is TRBV6-1 and J usage is TRBJ2-3; D might be TRBD1 (5 bases). V lost 3 bases and J 10 bases, leaving 14 bases between the germline ends. The CDR3 is 13 residues long. Germline V gives CDR1 MNHNS, CDR2 SASEGT.

This clone was counted ten times or more. V is TRBV28 and J is TRBJ2-2; D is perhaps TRBD2 (5 bases). CDR3 length: 15 residues. The V and J ends lost 7 bases and 0 bases respectively, with 12 bases between them. Germline CDR1 and CDR2: MDHEN and SYDVKM. The CDR3 region has the DNA TGTGCCAGCAAGCCGGGATCGACGAACACCGGGGAGCTGTTTTTT. This translates into CASKPGSTNTGELFF.

The chain links TRBV5-1 to TRBJ1-1; D gene unclear. CDR1 and CDR2 from the germline V gene are SGHRS and YFSETQ. The germline V and J ends were trimmed by 2 bases and 1 base, with 9 bases remaining between them. The CDR3 consists of 14 residues. Here the CDR3 reads CASSFNLGNTEAFF. The CDR3 DNA follows: TGCGCCAGCAGCTTCAACCTAGGGAACACTGAAGCTTTCTTT.

The rearrangement joins TRBV7-2 to TRBJ2-1; no definite D call. The CDR3 covers 15 residues. The V gene's germline CDR1 is SGHTA and CDR2 FQGNSA. V was shortened by 5 bases and J by 5 bases, with 16 bases between the two germline ends. CDR3 coding DNA: TGTGCCAGCAGCCCCTATAGAGGAAGCGACAATGAGCAGTTCTTC. As protein: CASSPYRGSDNEQFF.

The J gene is TRBJ2-4, the V gene TRBV28, with 9 bases lining up with TRBD1. Per the germline V gene, CDR1 is MDHEN and CDR2 is SYDVKM. The CDR3 extends over 14 amino acids. The V gene end was trimmed by 7 bases and the J gene end by 3 bases; junction bases not matched to a gene: 4. The CDR3 DNA reads as TGTGCCAGCAAGGACAGGGGAGGCAAAAACATTCAGTACTTC. Encoded protein: CASKDRGGKNIQYF.

Here the CDR3 DNA reads TGTGCCAGCTCGCGCGGACAGGGGGGCCAAGAGACCCAGTACTTC. Its translation: CASSRGQGGQETQYF. This sequence joins TRBV18 and TRBJ2-5, with TRBD1 identical over 10 bases. The CDR3 sequence is 15 residues long. V was pared by 6 bases and J by 1 base, with 5 bases of the junction left unmatched. Germline-derived CDR1 and CDR2 are KGHSH and LQKENI. Using reference TRBV18 and TRBJ2-5 for the parts outside the CDR3, the full variable domain is NAGVMQNPRHLVRRRGQEARLRCSPMKGHSHVYWYRQLPEEGLKFMVYLQKENIIDESGMPKERFSAEFPKEGPSILRIQQVVRGDSAAYFCASSRGQGGQETQYFGPGTRLLVL.

The CDR3 nucleotides read TGTGCCAGCTCACCCCTAGCGAGCTCCTACAATGAGCAGTTCTTC. Its translation: CASSPLASSYNEQFF. The chain is built from TRBV18 and TRBJ2-1; D possibly corresponds to TRBD2 (6 bases). Germline V gene data show CDR1 as KGHSH and CDR2 as LQKENI. Trimming cost V 3 bases and J 0 bases, with 9 bases left between them. The CDR3 spans 15 residues.

The CDR3 region has the DNA TGCGCCAGCAGCCAAGATCGCGGTACGCAGTATTTT. Residues: CASSQDRGTQYF. The rearrangement joins TRBV4-1 to TRBJ2-3; D not resolved. Germline V gene lookup returns CDR1 MGHRA and CDR2 YSYEKL. This CDR3 is built from 12 residues. Trimming removed 0 bases from V and 8 bases from J, with 6 bases in between.